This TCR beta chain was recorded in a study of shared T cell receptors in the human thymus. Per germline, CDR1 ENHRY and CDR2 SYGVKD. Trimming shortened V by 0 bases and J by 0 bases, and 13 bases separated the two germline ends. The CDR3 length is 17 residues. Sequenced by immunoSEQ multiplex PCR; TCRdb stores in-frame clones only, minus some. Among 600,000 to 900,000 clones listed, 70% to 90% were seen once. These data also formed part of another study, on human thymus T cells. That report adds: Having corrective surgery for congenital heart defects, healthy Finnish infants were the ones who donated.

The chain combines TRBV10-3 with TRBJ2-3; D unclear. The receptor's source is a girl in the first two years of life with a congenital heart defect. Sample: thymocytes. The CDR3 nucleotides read TGTGCCATCAGTGAGTCGTTAGACTCGATGAGCACAGATACGCAGTATTTT. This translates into CAISESLDSMSTDTQYF.